The clone carrying this TCR beta chain showed up just a few times. The record originates from a study of T cell clones after liver transplantation. This table comes from immunoSEQ multiplex PCR, and its TCRdb copy is limited to in-frame clones, with some not included. The data hold about 74,000 clones, with 80% observed a single time. The CDR3 has 15 residues. Between the trimmed V and J ends, which lost 2 bases and 3 bases, there was a span of 13 bases. Germline CDR1 KGHSH, CDR2 LQKENI. Sequenced here: CD4+ T cells from blood, sampled before liver transplant. This clonotype was obtained from a human donor who received a liver transplant. The chain is built from TRBV18 and TRBJ1-1; D call uncertain. CDR3 region: CASSPLGSRDTEAFF. Written as DNA, the CDR3 is TGTGCCAGCTCACCATTGGGGTCTCGGGACACTGAAGCTTTCTTT.